This record covers a single T cell receptor beta chain. Its recognized antigen is unknown. Base qualities were left out, and no much larger clone turns up one base away. The sample comes from a study of blood T cell repertoires in COVID-19 (TCRdb year 2020). Notes on the research overall: Samples from collaborators originated in the United States, Italy and Spain and spanned both the acute and convalescent phases of COVID-19. The material from the prospective study consisted of cDNA or gDNA derived from T cells, B-cell-depleted T cells, or PBMCs. The dataset comprised deeply sampled blood TCRbeta repertoires from subjects exposed to, actively infected with, or recovered from COVID-19. The repertoires were released in a freely available public database intended as a resource for research on the immune response to SARS-CoV-2. Samples came from the ongoing ImmuneRACE study (first 160 participants) plus 1,254 subjects from 6 global collaborators. Nearly every sample came with metadata listing a de-identified subject ID, COVID-19 status, age in years and sex. Where available, HLA class I and class II types were obtained from metadata supplied by the sample provider rather than from assay-based typing.

In Seattle, one collaborating source enrolled patients while the infection was active and tracked those patients longitudinally over the course of disease. The collaborating institutions used their own protocols to collect whole blood in K2EDTA tubes. For TCRbeta analysis, collaborators shipped samples in one of three forms: frozen whole blood, isolated PBMCs, or DNA extracted from either of those sample types. In the germline V gene, CDR1 corresponds to MNHNS and CDR2 to SASEGT. V drops 3 bases and J drops 5 bases, leaving 11 bases in between. The CDR3 runs 14 amino acids, cysteine and phenylalanine included. Just CDR3 DNA is preserved here, 42 bases in frame from base 1. TCRbeta CDR3 regions were amplified from genomic DNA by means of the immunoSEQ Assay, a bias-controlled multiplex PCR. As for the original processing: Nucleated cell counts per sample were estimated from amplification of reference gene primers within the assay. To quantify the absolute abundance of each unique TCRbeta CDR3 rearrangement, sequence reads were collapsed and filtered. For each sample, productive Simpson clonality was calculated as the square root of Simpson's diversity index over productive rearrangements. Entries here come from immuneACCESS through TCRdb and include only in-frame sequences with V and J called. Some clones fail to appear in such tables; in the studies checked, an unresolved V gene covers under half of the shortfall, and the cause of the remainder is unknown. V, J and clone size are taken as reported in that table, and D and trimming were inferred from the DNA itself. For this sample there are fewer than 250,000 clones; around four fifths appear just once. Roughly 0.91% of the sample is taken by the ten largest.

The investigation overall reported the following: The amount of clinical and demographic metadata varied by source and participant and was provided uncurated.

The sequencing input was peripheral blood. The receptor's source is a man aged 55 to 70 with COVID-19, enrolled during active disease. Recombination linked TRBV6-1 to TRBJ1-5; TRBD1 is perhaps the D gene, given 5 matching bases. The base sequence is TGTGCCAGCAGTGAGGGCAGGGCTTATCAGCCCCAGCATTTT. Protein translation: CASSEGRAYQPQHF.